This T cell receptor beta chain was recovered during a study of T cell clonality in common variable immunodeficiency. Control and CVID samples contributed equal amounts of genomic DNA. The data were produced by immunoSEQ multiplex PCR, yet TCRdb's version contains in-frame clones alone and is incomplete. This sample has approximately 20,000 clones, each found more than once. CVID meant reduced serum IgG, IgA and/or IgM plus specific antibody deficiency. This clone was recorded many times. Its antigen is not identified. With the read ending 3 residues before the CDR3 end, the germline J gene is used to fill in that end. There are 16 residues in the CDR3. Germline V gene lookup returns CDR1 SGHRS and CDR2 YFSETQ. Trimming cost V 4 bases and J 2 bases; bases outside gene matches: 3. Study-level findings and limits: Common variable immunodeficiency TCR beta sequences reportedly had fewer deletions and N-nucleotide insertions.

The sequenced sample consisted of peripheral blood mononuclear cells. This sequence originates from a human donor with common variable immunodeficiency. The chain is built from TRBV5-1 and TRBJ2-5; the match to TRBD2 covers 15 bases. The CDR3 loop is CASSHGLAGGQETQYF. Partial CDR3 DNA: TGCGCCAGCAGCCACGGACTAGCGGGAGGGCAAGAGACC.